The 9 T cell receptor beta chains given below trace back to one sample, sequenced in a study of T cells expressing NK-cell markers. TCRdb re-analyzed the 5' RACE reads; it lists each CDR3 protein once, without DNA. In total, the table holds about 390,000 distinct CDR3 sequences. The sequenced sample consisted of blood T cells: a sorted CD56 or NKG2C T cell subset, CD4+ or CD8+ T cells, or bulk PBMC T cells (not recorded which). These receptors all come from a woman in her 50s in good health.

The rearrangement uses TRBV3-1 and TRBJ2-3; the TCRdb call, TRBD1, lacks DNA for checking. Germline values: CDR1 LGHDT, CDR2 YNNKEL (reference sequence). The CDR3 runs 14 residues. CDR3 region: CASSLGTGGNTQYF.

The CDR3 loop is CASSDWTASDTQYF. The chain couples TRBV25-1 to TRBJ2-3; as DNA is missing, the TRBD1 call by TCRdb cannot be tested. Germline CDR1 and CDR2: MGHDK and SYGVNS. This CDR3 comprises 14 residues.

The J gene is TRBJ2-1, the V gene TRBV7-2; as DNA is missing, the TRBD1 call by TCRdb cannot be tested. The CDR3 loop spans 15 amino acids. Per germline, CDR1 SGHTA and CDR2 FQGNSA. CDR3 amino acids: CASSLVAGEGDEQFF.

The chain recombines TRBV4-1 with TRBJ1-5; the D call of TRBD1 rests on TCRdb alone, since no DNA is present to check it. Looked up from germline, CDR1 is MGHRA and CDR2 is YSYEKL. This CDR3 has 16 residues. The CDR3 loop is CASSHELRGDNQPQHF.

This sequence joins TRBV11-3 and TRBJ2-4; the TCRdb D gene call, TRBD2, has no DNA to confirm it. CDR3 size: 18 residues. Per the germline V gene, CDR1 is SGHNT and CDR2 is YENEEA. CDR3 amino acids: CASSSRGTSGSTKNIQYF.

The V gene is TRBV7-9, the J gene TRBJ2-7; TCRdb's assignment of TRBD2 cannot be checked, as there is no DNA. Germline-derived CDR1 and CDR2 are SEHNR and FQNEAQ (reference sequence). This CDR3 comprises 14 residues. CDR3 protein: CASSLDLPHYEQYF.

The CDR3 loop reads CSDISGLISRETQYF. The chain joins TRBV29-1 to TRBJ2-5; no DNA is available, so the TRBD2 call from TCRdb remains unchecked. The CDR3 length is 15 residues. Germline V lookup: CDR1 SQVTM, CDR2 ANQGSEA.

The chain combines TRBV6-6 with TRBJ1-5; TCRdb's D gene call, TRBD1, goes unchecked for lack of DNA. CDR3 length: 15 amino acids. Per the germline V gene, CDR1 is MNHNY and CDR2 is SVGAGI (reference sequence). This CDR3 reads CASSLGQGEGQPQHF.

The chain uses TRBV20-1 and TRBJ2-3; TCRdb outputs TRBD2, but without DNA this stays unchecked. The CDR3 consists of 18 residues. Germline CDR1 is DFQATT and CDR2 is SNEGSKA (reference sequence). The CDR3: CSARAPTSGRVSTDTQYF.